The next 5 T cell receptor beta chains were all read from a single sample in a study of cytomegalovirus exposure and HLA in healthy donors. PCR employed 60 Vbeta and 13 Jbeta primers. TCRdb's table, derived via immunoSEQ multiplex PCR, lists solely in-frame clones and lacks some. The sample consists of some 97,000 clones, roughly 84% of them appearing once. Material: PBMCs. Receptors originate from a woman under 30 in good health and CMV-seronegative.

The gene calls are TRBV5-6 and TRBJ1-6; D is unresolved. Trimming pared 4 bases from V and 0 bases from J, leaving 14 bases between. The V gene's germline CDR1 is SGHDT and CDR2 YYEEEE. The CDR3 is 17 amino acids. The CDR3 DNA reads as TGTGCCAGCAGCCCATATTACCGAGGCTCCTATAATTCACCCCTCCACTTT. Protein product: CASSPYYRGSYNSPLHF.

The chain has TRBV9 and TRBJ1-1, with D possibly matching TRBD1 (6 bases). Trimming pared 0 bases from V and 4 bases from J, leaving 10 bases between. The CDR3 is 14 amino acids. Germline V gene data show CDR1 as SGDLS and CDR2 as YYNGEE. The CDR3 nucleotides read TGTGCCAGCAGCGTAGATAGGGGGAGCACTGAAGCTTTCTTT. Protein: CASSVDRGSTEAFF.

The V and J genes are TRBV20-1 and TRBJ2-7; D not certain. The CDR3 is 11 amino acids. Germline V gene data show CDR1 as DFQATT and CDR2 as SNEGSKA (reference sequence). Trimming removed 1 base from V and 3 bases from J, with 4 bases in between. CDR3 DNA: TGCAGTGCTAGAGCCGGCTACGAGCAGTACTTC. It translates to CSARAGYEQYF.

The chain combines TRBV10-3 with TRBJ2-2; 7 bases are a match to TRBD1. V lost 4 bases and J lost 1; bases outside the gene matches: 6. Germline V gene data show CDR1 as ENHRY and CDR2 as SYGVKD. The CDR3 is 16 residues long. The CDR3 region is CAISALQGLNTGELFF. In DNA form, the CDR3 reads TGTGCCATCAGTGCCCTACAGGGGTTGAACACCGGGGAGCTGTTTTTT.

In its sample, this clone was seen once. V usage is TRBV18 and J usage is TRBJ1-1; D uncertain. Trimming shortened V by 6 bases and J by 1 base, and 12 bases separated the two germline ends. Germline values: CDR1 KGHSH, CDR2 LQKENI. This CDR3 has 14 amino acids. CDR3 region: CASSPSRRNTEAFF. The CDR3 DNA reads as TGTGCCAGCTCGCCCAGCAGGCGGAACACTGAAGCTTTCTTT.